These 19 T cell receptor beta chains originate from one sample sequenced in a study of T-cell memory formation after mild COVID-19. TCRdb fed the 5' RACE reads into MiXCR, producing one record per CDR3 protein. This sample has 280,000 or so distinct CDR3 sequences; 7.5% to 9.5% occur once, and the top ten carry roughly 23%. The sequencing input was PBMCs or a T cell subset sorted from them (not recorded which). The receptors come from a man between 18 and 29 years old who had mild COVID-19 (a few samples of this study predate the infection). Cell type and time point are not known.

This clonotype was found many times. CDR3 coding DNA: TGTGCCAGCACCCTACAGGGATTCAACAATGAGCAGTTCTTC. This encodes CASTLQGFNNEQFF. J is TRBJ2-1 and V is TRBV12-3 or TRBV12-4, with a possible D match to TRBD1 (6 bases). Trimming stripped 7 bases from V and 5 bases from J, with 15 bases between. The CDR3 covers 14 residues.

This rearrangement joins TRBV5-6 to TRBJ2-3; D might be TRBD1 (6 bases). Germline-derived CDR1 and CDR2 are SGHDT and YYEEEE. Deletions cut 1 base from V and 6 bases from J, with 9 bases between. This CDR3 is 13 amino acids long. The CDR3, as DNA: TGTGCCAGCAGCTTGACAGGGTCGGATACGCAGTATTTT. Translation: CASSLTGSDTQYF.

This clonotype was seen a few times. The J gene is TRBJ1-5, the V gene TRBV9; D gene uncertain. Per the germline V gene, CDR1 is SGDLS and CDR2 is YYNGEE. With 4 bases removed from V and 0 bases from J, the gap between germline ends came to 11 bases. The CDR3 covers 15 residues. The CDR3 protein is CASSSEDFSNQPQHF. CDR3 nucleotide sequence: TGTGCCAGCAGCTCCGAGGACTTTAGCAATCAGCCCCAGCATTTT.

The J gene is TRBJ2-5, the V gene TRBV7-3; D is unclear. The CDR3 is 15 residues long. V lost 4 bases and J 4 bases, leaving 16 bases between the germline ends. Germline V gene data show CDR1 as SGHTA and CDR2 as FQGTGA. CDR3 DNA: TGTGCCAGCAGCTCGGCGCCAGGTAACGGAGAGACCCAGTACTTC. It codes for CASSSAPGNGETQYF. Based on the CDR3 plus reference TRBV7-3 and TRBJ2-5, the full variable domain is GAGVSQTPSNKVTEKGKYVELRCDPISGHTALYWYRQSLGQGPEFLIYFQGTGAADDSGLPNDRFFAVRPEGSVSTLKIQRTERGDSAVYLCASSSAPGNGETQYFGPGTRLLVL.

This chain joins TRBV3-1 and TRBJ1-6, with a tentative D call TRBD1 (6 bases). The CDR3 loop spans 15 amino acids. V lost 3 bases to trimming and J lost 7 bases, with 13 bases between them. Germline lookup yields CDR1 LGHDT and CDR2 YNNKEL (reference sequence). The CDR3 nucleotides are TGTGCCAGCAGCCATTCAGACAGGATCAATTCACCCCTCCACTTT. Translation: CASSHSDRINSPLHF.

This rearrangement joins TRBV12-3 or TRBV12-4 to TRBJ1-5; no reliable D call. The V end lost 3 bases, the J end lost 14 bases, and 11 bases lay between the germline ends. There are 11 residues in the CDR3. The CDR3 DNA is TGTGCCAGCAGTTTGACCCCAAGTAAGCATTTT. It codes for CASSLTPSKHF.

In its sample, this clonotype was seen many times. V and J are TRBV19 and TRBJ1-5; weak D call: TRBD1 (6 bases). The CDR3 length is 16 residues. Between the trimmed V and J ends, which lost 6 bases and 4 bases, there was a span of 19 bases. Germline CDR1 reads LNHDA; CDR2 reads SQIVND (reference sequence). The CDR3 protein is CASSRGAGAPNQPQHF. The CDR3 DNA follows: TGTGCCAGTAGCAGAGGGGCAGGGGCACCTAATCAGCCCCAGCATTTT.

This clonotype was recorded a few times. This chain joins TRBV12-5 and TRBJ2-7; D perhaps matches TRBD1 (5 bases). V gave up 9 bases and J gave up 0 bases, with 15 bases separating them. From germline, CDR1 is LGHNT and CDR2 FRNRAP. The CDR3 length is 14 residues. The CDR3 bases are TGTGCTAGCATCGGGCGGACAAACTCCTACGAGCAGTACGTC. The encoded protein is CASIGRTNSYEQYV.

V and J are TRBV29-1 and TRBJ2-7, with 8 bases fitting TRBD1. J gave up 3 bases and V 1 base, and 5 bases lay outside the gene matches. This CDR3 spans 14 amino acids. Germline V CDR1 and CDR2: SQVTM, ANQGSEA. Here the CDR3 DNA reads TGCAGCGTTGAAGGGGACAGGACCCGCTACGAGCAGTACTTC. It yields the protein CSVEGDRTRYEQYF.

This clonotype was counted ten times or more. The V gene is TRBV2, the J gene TRBJ2-2; tentative D call: TRBD2 (6 bases). V lost 4 bases and J 3 bases, leaving 15 bases between the germline ends. The length of the CDR3 is 16 residues. Germline V gene sequence: CDR1 SNHLY, CDR2 FYNNEI. CDR3 protein: CASSGGQGGDTGELFF. The CDR3 DNA is TGTGCCAGCAGTGGCGGGCAGGGAGGTGACACCGGGGAGCTGTTTTTT.

The chain carries TRBV19 and TRBJ2-5, with D perhaps assigned TRBD1 or TRBD2 (6 bases each). Trimming removed 5 bases from V and 1 base from J, with 14 bases in between. The germline gives CDR1 LNHDA, CDR2 SQIVND (reference sequence). The CDR3 spans 15 residues. The CDR3 sequence is CASSRGPGFQETQYF. As DNA, the CDR3 is TGTGCCAGTAGTCGGGGGCCGGGGTTCCAAGAGACCCAGTACTTC. The variable domain in full, completed from reference TRBV19 and TRBJ2-5, reads DGGITQSPKYLFRKEGQNVTLSCEQNLNHDAMYWYRQDPGQGLRLIYYSQIVNDFQKGDIAEGYSVSREKKESFPLTVTSAQKNPTAFYLCASSRGPGFQETQYFGPGTRLLVL.

The table lists this clonotype with many counts. The gene calls are TRBV12-3 or TRBV12-4 and TRBJ1-2; D perhaps matches TRBD1 (6 bases). Between the trimmed V and J ends, which lost 2 bases and 8 bases, there was a span of 12 bases. The CDR3 is 13 amino acids. This CDR3 reads CASSLRGAQGYTF. DNA for the CDR3: TGTGCCAGCAGTTTAAGGGGGGCGCAAGGCTACACCTTC.

This chain uses TRBV14 with TRBJ1-1; D is ambiguous. V shed 3 bases and J shed 4 bases, with 18 bases lying between them. Germline CDR1 is SGHDN and CDR2 is FVKESK. CDR3 length: 16 residues. The CDR3 sequence is CASSQGGRLEGTEAFF. In DNA form, the CDR3 reads TGTGCCAGCAGCCAGGGAGGACGGCTCGAGGGCACTGAAGCTTTCTTT.

The sample holds many counts of this clonotype. V usage is TRBV20-1 and J usage is TRBJ1-5; D is uncertain. V dropped 5 bases and J dropped 0 bases, with 17 bases sitting between them. The length of the CDR3 is 16 residues. Per germline, CDR1 DFQATT and CDR2 SNEGSKA (reference sequence). The CDR3 loop is CSAVRSGRHSNQPQHF. The DNA of the CDR3 is TGCAGTGCTGTTCGGTCCGGCCGTCATAGCAATCAGCCCCAGCATTTT.

This clonotype was observed many times. The rearrangement uses TRBV5-1 and TRBJ2-5, with TRBD2 identical over 7 bases. The CDR3 contains 13 residues. CDR1 and CDR2 (germline): SGHRS, YFSETQ. J gave up 5 bases and V 4 bases, and 5 bases lay outside the gene matches. The DNA of the CDR3 is TGCGCCAGCAGCGGGACTATTCAGGAGACCCAGTACTTC. Translating it yields CASSGTIQETQYF.

This clonotype showed up just a few times. The chain recombines TRBV5-5 with TRBJ1-5; TRBD1 is a possible D gene (6 bases). Between the trimmed V and J ends, which lost 4 bases and 4 bases, there was a span of 15 bases. The CDR3 covers 15 residues. Germline V CDR1 and CDR2: SGHKS, YYEKEE (reference sequence). In nucleotides, the CDR3 is TGTGCCAGCAGCGACTCACAGGGTTGGAATCAGCCCCAGCATTTT. This translates into CASSDSQGWNQPQHF.

The V call is TRBV7-8, the J call TRBJ2-1, with TRBD2 identical over 9 bases. The CDR3 extends over 19 amino acids. V was clipped by 4 bases and J by 0 bases; unmatched bases: 13. CDR1 SGHVS and CDR2 FQNEAQ come from the germline V gene. DNA for the CDR3: TGTGCCAGCAGCTCCCGGCCGACTAGCGGCCCGGGCTCCTACAATGAGCAGTTCTTC. Its protein product is CASSSRPTSGPGSYNEQFF.

In this sample, this clonotype turned up a few times. The V gene is TRBV4-3, the J gene TRBJ2-2; 8 bases map to TRBD2. The V gene end was trimmed by 0 bases and the J gene end by 1 base; junction bases not matched to a gene: 7. The length of the CDR3 is 18 residues. Per the germline V gene, CDR1 is LGHNA and CDR2 is YSLEER. The CDR3 loop reads CASSQEVLAALNTGELFF. CDR3 nucleotide sequence: TGCGCCAGCAGCCAAGAAGTACTAGCGGCCTTGAACACCGGGGAGCTGTTTTTT.

The genes are TRBV7-9 and TRBJ2-5; 7 nucleotides align to TRBD1. With V trimmed by 5 bases and J by 2 bases, 8 bases remained unmatched. The CDR3 consists of 15 residues. In germline, CDR1 is SEHNR, CDR2 FQNEAQ (reference sequence). CDR3 amino acids: CASSPGTAEQETQYF. CDR3 nucleotide sequence: TGTGCCAGCAGCCCGGGGACAGCAGAACAAGAGACCCAGTACTTC.